This T cell receptor (beta chain) comes out of a study of cytomegalovirus exposure and HLA in healthy donors. Study-wide results and caveats: A link between a missense DCLRE1C variant and TCR beta V- and J-gene trimming emerged from a later analysis. The authors assumed roughly uniform sequencing depth across donors for presence/absence analyses.

The CDR3 spans 13 residues. The germline V gene has CDR1 MNHNS and CDR2 SASEGT. V lost 10 bases to trimming and J lost 5 bases; unmatched junction nucleotides: 10. A multiplex PCR was run with 60 Vbeta primers and 13 Jbeta primers. TCRdb's copy holds only in-frame clones and misses some; the assay was immunoSEQ multiplex PCR. Of more than 150,000 clones detected, approximately 80% appear once; the ten largest clones hold around 2%. A remark on this clone: Its antigen is still unknown.

V and J are TRBV6-1 and TRBJ2-7; 8 nucleotides align to TRBD2. Sequencing was performed on PBMCs. The source is a woman between 18 and 29 years old in good health and CMV-seropositive. In nucleotides, the CDR3 is TGTGCCAACCAAGCGGGGGAGGGCGACGAGCAGTACTTC. It translates to CANQAGEGDEQYF.